The present T cell receptor beta chain was sequenced within a study of T cells in Graves' hyperthyroidism and ophthalmopathy. There were TCR beta CDR3 regions amplified from RNA transcripts. First-round RT-PCR with HTBI primers amplified the TCR CDR3 region. A single record per CDR3 protein comes from TCRdb applying MiXCR to the multiplex PCR reads. Seen here are 400,000 to 500,000 distinct CDR3 sequences, roughly 15% observed once, and the top ten hold about 5%. Trimming took 3 bases from V and 5 from J; bases not matched to a gene: 14. This CDR3 comprises 18 residues. CDR1 is DFQATT, CDR2 SNEGSKA, per germline (reference sequence). A patient was excluded if there was uncontrolled infection, other autoimmune disease, pregnancy or lactation.

This rearrangement joins TRBV20-1 to TRBJ1-6; 9 nucleotides match TRBD1. Material: blood. This sequence originates from a young woman with Graves' hyperthyroidism. CDR3 protein: CSASGRRTGVRDNSPLHF. CDR3 nucleotides: TGCAGTGCTAGCGGTCGTAGGACAGGGGTCAGGGATAATTCACCCCTCCACTTT.